Listed here are 28 T cell receptor beta chains from one sample, sequenced in a study of cytomegalovirus exposure and HLA in healthy donors. Both 60 Vbeta primers and 13 Jbeta primers went into the PCR. TCRdb's table, derived via immunoSEQ multiplex PCR, lists solely in-frame clones and lacks some. The sample carries more than 95,000 clones, approximately 81% recorded once. The specimen was PBMCs. The receptors were gathered from a man younger than 35 in good health and CMV-seropositive.

The chain links TRBV4-1 to TRBJ2-4, with TRBD1 matching 11 bases. Germline values: CDR1 MGHRA, CDR2 YSYEKL. This CDR3 has 14 amino acids. The V segment lost 4 bases and the J segment 8 bases; nucleotides outside the gene matches: 4. In DNA, the CDR3 is TGCGCCAGCAGCCCACCGGGACAGGGGGACATTCAGTACTTC. It is translated as CASSPPGQGDIQYF.

This clone was seen only once. The chain combines TRBV7-2 with TRBJ2-5; 10 bases match TRBD2. This CDR3 has 14 amino acids. V lost 8 bases, J lost 1 base, and 4 bases stayed unmatched. Germline CDR1 is SGHTA and CDR2 is FQGNSA. The CDR3 spells CASGVAGGQETQYF. The CDR3 region has the DNA TGTGCCAGCGGAGTAGCGGGAGGCCAAGAGACCCAGTACTTC. Combining the CDR3 with reference TRBV7-2 and TRBJ2-5 gives the whole variable domain GAGVSQSPSNKVTEKGKDVELRCDPISGHTALYWYRQSLGQGLEFLIYFQGNSAPDKSGLPSDRFSAERTGGSVSTLTIQRTQQEDSAVYLCASGVAGGQETQYFGPGTRLLVL.

The rearrangement joins TRBV30 to TRBJ1-5, with a tentative D call TRBD1 (6 bases). With 1 base removed from V and 3 bases from J, the gap between germline ends came to 13 bases. The germline V gene has CDR1 GTSNPN and CDR2 SVGIG (reference sequence). The CDR3 length is 15 residues. CDR3 nucleotides: TGTGCCTGGAGTGGTCTCGGACAGTACAATCAGCCCCAGCATTTT. Protein sequence: CAWSGLGQYNQPQHF. The whole variable domain, filled in from reference TRBV30 and TRBJ1-5, reads SQTIHQWPATLVQPVGSPLSLECTVEGTSNPNLYWYRQAAGRGLQLLFYSVGIGQISSEVPQNLSASRPQDRQFILSSKKLLLSDSGFYLCAWSGLGQYNQPQHFGDGTRLSIL.

The chain combines TRBV5-5 with TRBJ1-1; D is perhaps TRBD1 (6 bases). Per the germline V gene, CDR1 is SGHKS and CDR2 is YYEKEE (reference sequence). This CDR3 contains 15 residues. V was clipped by 4 bases and J by 1 base, with 14 bases between them. The CDR3 loop reads CASSRNRDGNTEAFF. CDR3 nucleotide sequence: TGTGCCAGCAGCAGGAACAGGGACGGGAACACTGAAGCTTTCTTT.

The genes are TRBV30 and TRBJ2-7; D is perhaps TRBD1 (6 bases). Germline CDR1 is GTSNPN and CDR2 is SVGIG (reference sequence). This CDR3 comprises 19 residues. The V end lost 0 bases, the J end lost 4 bases, and 28 bases lay between the germline ends. The CDR3 loop is CAWSVRNLGQQERRYEQYF. The CDR3 DNA reads as TGTGCCTGGAGTGTACGGAACCTTGGACAGCAAGAGAGACGATACGAGCAGTACTTC.

Only a few counts were recorded for this clone. This chain connects TRBV5-1 to TRBJ2-5, with D tentatively TRBD2 (5 bases). Per the germline V gene, CDR1 is SGHRS and CDR2 is YFSETQ. CDR3 size: 14 residues. Trimming removed 6 bases at V and 3 bases at J, with 15 bases between. CDR3: CASKGYSGKETQYF. CDR3 bases: TGCGCCAGCAAGGGCTACAGCGGAAAAGAGACCCAGTACTTC.

The V call is TRBV10-1, the J call TRBJ2-7; D is possibly TRBD1 (6 bases). Germline V gives CDR1 WNHNN, CDR2 SYGVQD (reference sequence). The CDR3 runs 15 residues. Between the trimmed V and J ends, which lost 4 bases and 1 base, there was a span of 14 bases. Here the CDR3 reads CASSVRQGLSYEQYF. CDR3 bases: TGCGCCAGCAGTGTGAGGCAGGGGCTGTCCTACGAGCAGTACTTC.

The chain's CDR3 is CASSPQVGRDFFSGNTIYF. The CDR3 coding sequence is TGCGCCAGCAGCCCCCAAGTGGGGAGGGATTTCTTCTCTGGAAACACCATATATTTT. The genes are TRBV5-1 and TRBJ1-3, with D unresolved. This CDR3 contains 19 residues. The V end was cut by 4 bases, the J end by 0 bases, with 23 bases between. CDR1 is SGHRS and CDR2 is YFSETQ in the germline V gene. The complete variable domain, with remaining parts taken from reference TRBV5-1 and TRBJ1-3, reads KAGVTQTPRYLIKTRGQQVTLSCSPISGHRSVSWYQQTPGQGLQFLFEYFSETQRNKGNFPGRFSGRQFSNSRSEMNVSTLELGDSALYLCASSPQVGRDFFSGNTIYFGEGSWLTVV.

This clone was found once. V and J are TRBV19 and TRBJ2-1; TRBD1 is a possible D gene (5 bases). V lost 6 bases and J 0 bases, leaving 12 bases between the germline ends. This CDR3 spans 15 amino acids. Germline assignment: CDR1 LNHDA and CDR2 SQIVND (reference sequence). In DNA form, the CDR3 reads TGTGCCAGTAGCTCGACAGTAGTCTCCTACAATGAGCAGTTCTTC. It encodes CASSSTVVSYNEQFF.

The genes are TRBV6-6 and TRBJ2-1; D remains ambiguous. The CDR3 has 14 residues. Germline CDR1 and CDR2: MNHNY and SVGAGI (reference sequence). Trimming removed 2 bases from V and 5 bases from J, with 10 bases in between. CDR3 residues: CASSYLPDNNEQFF. CDR3 nucleotides: TGTGCCAGCAGTTACCTCCCAGACAACAATGAGCAGTTCTTC.

The chain has TRBV19 and TRBJ1-5, with D possibly being TRBD1 (6 bases). This CDR3 has 16 amino acids. Germline V gives CDR1 LNHDA, CDR2 SQIVND (reference sequence). V lost 3 bases to trimming and J lost 0 bases, with 12 bases between them. CDR3 sequence (DNA): TGTGCCAGTAGTATCAAACAGGGTTATAGCAATCAGCCCCAGCATTTT. Encoded protein: CASSIKQGYSNQPQHF.

The chain employs TRBV21-1 and TRBJ2-3; the D call TRBD1 from the table was never checked on the DNA. TRBV21-1 is classified as a pseudogene. This CDR3 region has 15 residues. For the CDR3, the DNA is TGTGCCAGCAGCAAAAGGGCAGGGGGTACAGATACGCAGTATTTT. It codes for CASSKRAGGTDTQYF.

Here the CDR3 reads CASSPRRTSGSSGDTQYF. CDR3 nucleotide sequence: TGTGCCAGCAGCCCCAGACGGACTAGCGGGAGTTCGGGGGATACGCAGTATTTT. V gene TRBV7-2 combines with J gene TRBJ2-3; 13 bases map to TRBD2. The germline CDR1 and CDR2 sequences are SGHTA and FQGNSA. CDR3 length: 18 amino acids. Unmatched junction bases numbered 14, after V lost 5 bases and J lost 6 bases.

The rearrangement links TRBV28 to TRBJ1-1; D is ambiguous. From germline, CDR1 is MDHEN and CDR2 SYDVKM. This CDR3 has 15 residues. Trimming shortened V by 6 bases and J by 1 base, and 15 bases separated the two germline ends. The CDR3 region has the DNA TGTGCCAGCAGCCCCGGGGTTTTTGGGAACACTGAAGCTTTCTTT. Amino acids: CASSPGVFGNTEAFF.

V gene TRBV27 combines with J gene TRBJ2-2; tentative D call: TRBD2 (5 bases). Trimming took 8 bases from V and 9 from J, leaving 13 bases between them. This CDR3 contains 12 residues. The germline V gene encodes CDR1 MNHEY and CDR2 SMNVEV (reference sequence). DNA for the CDR3: TGTGCCAGCGGCTCATGGGAGAGGGAGCTGTTTTTT. Protein: CASGSWERELFF.

The chain employs TRBV30 and TRBJ2-1, with 12 bases matching TRBD2. V lost 3 bases and J lost 6; bases outside the gene matches: 9. The CDR3 is 16 amino acids. CDR1 GTSNPN and CDR2 SVGIG come from the germline V gene (reference sequence). The CDR3 spells CAWSLRGLAGLNEQFF. CDR3 DNA: TGTGCCTGGAGCCTCCGGGGACTAGCGGGTCTCAATGAGCAGTTCTTC.

This chain uses TRBV12-5 with TRBJ2-5; TRBD2 agrees at 9 bases. V was clipped by 2 bases and J by 2 bases; unmatched bases: 9. The CDR3 is 17 amino acids. Germline lookup yields CDR1 LGHNT and CDR2 FRNRAP. In DNA form, the CDR3 reads TGTGCTAGTGGTTTGATTATTAGCGGGAGTGGGCAAGAGACCCAGTACTTC. Translation: CASGLIISGSGQETQYF.

The rearrangement links TRBV6-1 to TRBJ1-3, with D unclear. This CDR3 has 15 residues. The V gene lost 5 bases and the J gene lost 1 base, with 12 bases spanning the gap. Germline lookup yields CDR1 MNHNS and CDR2 SASEGT. The chain's CDR3 is CASSLGLLSGNTIYF. The CDR3 DNA sequence: TGTGCCAGCAGTCTAGGACTGCTTTCTGGAAACACCATATATTTT.

The V and J genes are TRBV29-1 and TRBJ1-4; D ambiguous. Between the trimmed V and J ends, which lost 7 bases and 2 bases, there was a span of 11 bases. CDR1 is SQVTM and CDR2 is ANQGSEA in the germline V gene. The CDR3 has 13 amino acids. The chain's CDR3 is CSAARATNEKLFF. Written as DNA, the CDR3 is TGCAGCGCTGCGAGGGCGACTAATGAAAAACTGTTTTTT.

The chain links TRBV29-1 to TRBJ1-2, with 10 bases that match TRBD1. The V gene end was trimmed by 5 bases and the J gene end by 7 bases; junction bases not matched to a gene: 7. CDR1 and CDR2 (germline): SQVTM, ANQGSEA. The CDR3 sequence is 13 residues long. The CDR3 DNA is TGCAGCGTTTGGGACAGGGGTTCGGGTGGCTACACCTTC. Translating gives CSVWDRGSGGYTF. The complete variable domain, with remaining parts taken from reference TRBV29-1 and TRBJ1-2, reads SAVISQKPSRDICQRGTSLTIQCQVDSQVTMMFWYRQQPGQSLTLIATANQGSEATYESGFVIDKFPISRPNLTFSTLTVSNMSPEDSSIYLCSVWDRGSGGYTFGSGTRLTVV.

This chain joins TRBV7-6 and TRBJ2-5; 16 bases fit TRBD2. Germline V gene data show CDR1 as SGHVS and CDR2 as FNYEAQ. The V and J ends lost 5 bases and 5 bases, in that order; junction bases with no gene match: 8. This CDR3 is built from 17 residues. The CDR3 reads CASSARGLAGGLETQYF. The DNA of the CDR3 is TGTGCCAGCAGCGCAAGGGGACTAGCGGGAGGGTTGGAGACCCAGTACTTC.

This clone has only a few counts. J is TRBJ2-7 and V is TRBV4-1; 7 positions match TRBD1. J gave up 0 bases and V 3 bases, and 2 bases lay outside the gene matches. This CDR3 has 14 residues. The germline gives CDR1 MGHRA, CDR2 YSYEKL. The CDR3 DNA follows: TGCGCCAGCAGCCAGGGACAGTCCTCCTACGAGCAGTACTTC. Its protein is CASSQGQSSYEQYF.

V usage is TRBV11-2 and J usage is TRBJ2-1; 8 bases are a match to TRBD2. Germline V gives CDR1 SGHAT, CDR2 FQNNGV. The V gene end was trimmed by 5 bases and the J gene end by 2 bases; junction bases not matched to a gene: 2. CDR3 size: 14 residues. The CDR3 sequence is CASSPAGAYNEQFF. For the CDR3, the DNA is TGTGCCAGCAGCCCAGCGGGAGCCTACAATGAGCAGTTCTTC.

This chain uses TRBV2 with TRBJ2-5; a weak D match, TRBD2 (6 bases). Germline V gene sequence: CDR1 SNHLY, CDR2 FYNNEI. V lost 6 bases and J lost 5, with 22 bases in between. The length of the CDR3 is 16 residues. CDR3 sequence: CASSPGETVVGETQYF. The CDR3, as DNA: TGTGCCAGCAGCCCGGGGGAGACAGTGGTGGGGGAGACCCAGTACTTC.

The chain joins TRBV30 to TRBJ1-1; D is perhaps TRBD1 (5 bases). V lost 2 bases and J lost 1, with 8 bases in between. Germline CDR1 and CDR2: GTSNPN and SVGIG (reference sequence). This CDR3 spans 13 amino acids. CDR3: CAWSLGQNTEAFF. CDR3 nucleotide sequence: TGTGCCTGGAGTCTCGGACAGAACACTGAAGCTTTCTTT.

CDR3 in amino acids: CASSPNSGGGGYGYTF. The CDR3, as DNA: TGCGCCAGCAGCCCGAATTCCGGGGGGGGAGGCTATGGCTACACCTTC. V is TRBV4-3 and J is TRBJ1-2; the D gene is possibly TRBD1 (5 bases). The CDR3 loop spans 16 amino acids. Trimming removed 4 bases from V and 4 bases from J, with 19 bases in between. Germline V gene sequence: CDR1 LGHNA, CDR2 YSLEER.

This clone was seen only once. V gene TRBV2 combines with J gene TRBJ2-3; weak D call: TRBD2 (6 bases). Trimming cost V 7 bases and J 4 bases, with 6 bases left between them. This CDR3 has 11 amino acids. Germline V gene sequence: CDR1 SNHLY, CDR2 FYNNEI. Here the CDR3 DNA reads TGTGCCAGCACGGGGGCAGATACGCAGTATTTT. It is translated as CASTGADTQYF.

This clone has a handful of counts. V is TRBV18 and J is TRBJ1-1; the match to TRBD1 covers 11 bases. Germline loops: CDR1 KGHSH, CDR2 LQKENI. Germline trimming cut 4 bases from V and 6 bases from J; bases unmatched to any gene: 10. The CDR3 covers 16 residues. The CDR3 loop reads CASSQLITGQGAEAFF. The CDR3 DNA reads TGTGCCAGCTCACAACTGATTACGGGACAGGGGGCTGAAGCTTTCTTT.